Listed here is a single T cell receptor (beta chain). The CDR3 sequence is 15 residues long. The V gene lost 3 bases and the J gene lost 2 bases, with 14 bases spanning the gap. Germline V lookup: CDR1 SGDLS, CDR2 YYNGEE. This record comes from a study of shared clonotypes between healthy human individuals. Naive CD8 cells lacked CD45RO and underwent positive selection for CCR7, leaving out terminally differentiated effector memory CD45RA+ cells. The donor cohort consisted entirely of Caucasian adults residing in Nashville, Tennessee. Using immunoSEQ multiplex PCR, the repertoire was profiled, and TCRdb retains in-frame clones only, with some absent. The sample consists of hundreds of thousands of clones, 96% of them appearing once.

This sequence originates from a woman in her thirties in good health. Sample: naive CD8+ T cells sorted from blood. The gene calls are TRBV9 and TRBJ1-2; tentatively, D is TRBD1 (6 bases). The CDR3 protein is CASSGWTARNYGYTF. CDR3 sequence (DNA): TGTGCCAGCAGCGGGTGGACAGCGAGAAACTATGGCTACACCTTC.